The next 19 T cell receptor beta chains were all read from a single sample in a study of early T cells in non-severe SARS-CoV-2 infection (dated by TCRdb to about 2021). The method behind the library was 5' RACE. Sequenced on a NextSeq 500. TCRdb trimmed public reads at Q25 via fastp, called clones via MiXCR and kept in-frame beta chains. A single entry per CDR3 protein holds the most common genes and DNA from its merged rows. Here the sample has around 70,000 distinct CDR3 sequences; less than 15% occur a single time. Of the sample, roughly 3.8% is held by the ten largest clones. Sequencing was performed on whole blood. These receptors all come from an adult who was a healthcare worker with PCR-confirmed SARS-CoV-2 infection or an uninfected control (not recorded which).

This clonotype has only a few counts. The chain couples TRBV29-1 to TRBJ2-3, with 12 bases aligning to TRBD2. V lost 6 bases, J lost 0 bases, and 7 bases stayed unmatched. This CDR3 comprises 16 residues. Germline-derived CDR1 and CDR2 are SQVTM and ANQGSEA. The CDR3 region has the DNA TGCAGCGTGGGGGCCACTAGCGGGAGGAGCACAGATACGCAGTATTTT. This gives the protein CSVGATSGRSTDTQYF.

The genes are TRBV11-2 and TRBJ2-1; 10 bases fit TRBD2. Germline values: CDR1 SGHAT, CDR2 FQNNGV. V shed 8 bases, J shed 8 bases, and the junction held 12 bases outside the gene matches. CDR3 length: 15 residues. The DNA for the CDR3 is TGTGCCAGCTCCCCTGAAGCGGGAGGGGATGATGAGCAGTTCTTC. Translating gives CASSPEAGGDDEQFF.

The rearrangement links TRBV28 to TRBJ2-1, with TRBD2 matching 13 bases. Germline CDR1 reads MDHEN; CDR2 reads SYDVKM. The CDR3 covers 15 residues. V shed 4 bases and J 13 bases; nucleotides not matched to a gene: 10. The CDR3, as DNA: TGTGCCAGCAGTTCCCCCGGACTAGCGGGAGCGACACAGTTCTTC. Its protein product is CASSSPGLAGATQFF.

This chain links TRBV7-8 with TRBJ2-7; D might be TRBD1 (5 bases). The ends were cut back, 5 bases at V and 9 bases at J, with 17 bases in the middle. CDR1 and CDR2 from the germline V gene are SGHVS and FQNEAQ. The CDR3 totals 13 residues. CDR3 in DNA: TGTGCCAGCAGCGCAGACCGGGCCCAGGGGCAGTACTTC. Its protein is CASSADRAQGQYF.

This clonotype was seen only a few times. The V call is TRBV27, the J call TRBJ1-5, with D unresolved. Trimming left V 6 bases short and J 1 base short, with 10 bases between. The CDR3 has 14 residues. Germline values: CDR1 MNHEY, CDR2 SMNVEV (reference sequence). CDR3 amino acids: CASRRVDSNQPQHF. In DNA form, the CDR3 reads TGTGCCAGCAGGCGCGTAGACAGCAATCAGCCCCAGCATTTT.

In this sample, this clonotype turned up a few times. CDR3: CSVAQTGGNYEQYF. CDR3 nucleotide sequence: TGCAGCGTTGCCCAGACAGGTGGAAACTACGAGCAGTACTTC. The chain recombines TRBV29-1 with TRBJ2-7, with D perhaps TRBD1 (6 bases). Germline V gene lookup returns CDR1 SQVTM and CDR2 ANQGSEA. V lost 4 bases and J lost 3, with 16 bases in between. This CDR3 has 14 amino acids.

The sample holds many counts of this clonotype. The J gene is TRBJ2-2, the V gene TRBV27, with D hard to call. V was shortened by 0 bases and J by 0 bases, with 11 bases between the two germline ends. CDR3 size: 17 residues. Germline V gene data show CDR1 as MNHEY and CDR2 as SMNVEV (reference sequence). The CDR3 sequence is CASSLSAGAPNTGELFF. The CDR3 coding sequence is TGTGCCAGCAGTTTATCCGCCGGAGCTCCGAACACCGGGGAGCTGTTTTTT.

This clonotype was counted many times. The chain recombines TRBV18 with TRBJ1-5, with D unclear. Per the germline V gene, CDR1 is KGHSH and CDR2 is LQKENI. Deletions cut 0 bases from V and 4 bases from J, with 13 bases between. The CDR3 spans 16 residues. CDR3 in DNA: TGTGCCAGCTCACCACCCAGTGAGCCTTGGAATCAGCCCCAGCATTTT. Translation gives CASSPPSEPWNQPQHF.

This clonotype occurred many times. This sequence joins TRBV6-1 and TRBJ2-5; 11 nucleotides line up with TRBD2. V gave up 7 bases and J gave up 5 bases; unmatched junction bases: 6. Germline V lookup: CDR1 MNHNS, CDR2 SASEGT. The CDR3 runs 14 residues. The CDR3 DNA sequence: TGTGCCAGCATGCTAGCGGGAGGAGGGGAGACCCAGTACTTC. Protein: CASMLAGGGETQYF.

The V gene is TRBV21-1, the J gene TRBJ1-1; the table's TRBD1 call for D was not verified on the DNA. TRBV21-1 is described as a pseudogene. CDR3 length: 16 residues. The CDR3 loop reads CASSARAEDRNTEAFF. DNA for the CDR3: TGTGCCAGCAGCGCCCGTGCAGAGGACAGGAACACTGAAGCTTTCTTT.

This chain connects TRBV28 to TRBJ1-5; the D gene is possibly TRBD1 (6 bases). The CDR3 spans 13 residues. Germline V gene lookup returns CDR1 MDHEN and CDR2 SYDVKM. Trimming shortened V by 6 bases and J by 7 bases, and 13 bases separated the two germline ends. The CDR3 DNA is TGTGCCAGCAGCCCCAGGGGAAGCCAGCCCCAGCATTTT. Translated, it gives CASSPRGSQPQHF.

This clonotype was picked up many times. CDR3 coding DNA: TGTGCCAGCAGTGACGGCTGGGCAGATACGCAGTATTTT. Protein sequence: CASSDGWADTQYF. The rearrangement joins TRBV2 to TRBJ2-3, with D unresolved. CDR1 is SNHLY and CDR2 is FYNNEI in the germline V gene. This CDR3 is 13 amino acids long. Trimming stripped 3 bases from V and 4 bases from J, with 8 bases between. The full variable domain, rest sourced from reference TRBV2 and TRBJ2-3, is EPEVTQTPSHQVTQMGQEVILRCVPISNHLYFYWYRQILGQKVEFLVSFYNNEISEKSEIFDDQFSVERPDGSNFTLKIRSTKLEDSAMYFCASSDGWADTQYFGPGTRLTVL.

In this sample, this clonotype turned up many times. This sequence joins TRBV19 and TRBJ1-5; no definite D call. V dropped 6 bases and J dropped 11 bases, with 26 bases sitting between them. From germline, CDR1 is LNHDA and CDR2 SQIVND (reference sequence). CDR3 length equals 16 residues. This CDR3 reads CASSPREGTLRVAQHF. DNA for the CDR3: TGTGCCAGTAGCCCGAGGGAGGGAACCCTTCGGGTGGCCCAGCATTTT.

This clonotype appeared a few times. This chain connects TRBV5-4 to TRBJ2-5, with a possible D match to TRBD2 (5 bases). Germline assignment: CDR1 SGHNT and CDR2 YYREEE (reference sequence). Trimming pared 1 base from V and 1 base from J, leaving 11 bases between. The CDR3 length is 15 residues. The CDR3 here is CASSLTGKVQETQYF. In nucleotides, the CDR3 is TGTGCCAGCAGCTTGACCGGGAAAGTCCAAGAGACCCAGTACTTC.

This clonotype was recorded at least ten times. The chain employs TRBV20-1 and TRBJ1-2; D is unclear. The V end lost 3 bases, the J end lost 8 bases, and 10 bases lay between the germline ends. Per germline, CDR1 DFQATT and CDR2 SNEGSKA (reference sequence). CDR3 length: 11 amino acids. CDR3 amino acids: CSARVPRGYTF. The CDR3 DNA reads as TGCAGTGCTAGGGTCCCCCGGGGCTACACCTTC.

This clonotype has a count of ten or more. The V call is TRBV13, the J call TRBJ2-2; 9 bases line up with TRBD2. Trimming cost V 3 bases and J 0 bases; bases outside gene matches: 11. Germline CDR1 and CDR2: PRHDT and FYEKMQ (reference sequence). The CDR3 contains 19 residues. In nucleotides, the CDR3 is TGTGCCAGCAGCTTGAGCCTTCGACTAGCGGAGTCGAACACCGGGGAGCTGTTTTTT. Translated, it gives CASSLSLRLAESNTGELFF.

This clonotype has just a few counts. The chain joins TRBV3-1 to TRBJ1-1, with D maybe TRBD1 (5 bases). V was cut by 7 bases and J by 2 bases, with 14 bases left in between. The CDR3 is 14 residues long. Per germline, CDR1 LGHDT and CDR2 YNNKEL (reference sequence). The DNA for the CDR3 is TGTGCCAGCACCAACAGACAGTACAACACTGAAGCTTTCTTT. Its protein product is CASTNRQYNTEAFF.

In this sample, this clonotype turned up a few times. This chain uses TRBV12-3 or TRBV12-4 with TRBJ2-1; weak D call: TRBD2 (7 bases). CDR3 length: 12 residues. Between the trimmed V and J ends, which lost 5 bases and 9 bases, there was a span of 11 bases. The CDR3 DNA reads as TGTGCCAGCAGTCCTGGGGGGGCTGAGCAGTTCTTC. This sequence encodes CASSPGGAEQFF.

This clonotype was detected many times. The chain carries TRBV19 and TRBJ2-4; D is perhaps TRBD1 (6 bases). Germline CDR1 is LNHDA and CDR2 is SQIVND (reference sequence). The CDR3 runs to 14 residues. Trimming took 4 bases from V and 3 from J, leaving 10 bases between them. DNA for the CDR3: TGTGCCAGTAGTAACCCAGGGGTCAAAAACATTCAGTACTTC. Amino acid sequence: CASSNPGVKNIQYF.